This T cell receptor beta chain was sequenced during a study of shared clonotypes between healthy human individuals. The CDR3 is 12 residues long. From germline, CDR1 is SGHAT and CDR2 FQNNGV. Trimming removed 1 base from V and 8 bases from J, with 8 bases in between. About this clone itself: Its antigen remains unidentified.

Libraries were prepared by immunoSEQ multiplex PCR; TCRdb keeps only in-frame clonotypes and omits some of them. The data hold some 2,500,000 clones, with 90% to 95% observed a single time. Study conclusions and caveats: Rarefaction indicated that sorted-subset sequencing remained incomplete although depth was large.

This chain links TRBV11-2 with TRBJ1-2; no firm D call. Sequencing was carried out using naive CD4+ T cells from PBMCs. Described subset: CD45RA+ positively selected. This receptor was taken from a man between 18 and 35 years old in good health. Some clones in this sample may be carry-over from other donors' samples. CDR3 protein: CASSLVHGGYTF. DNA of the CDR3: TGTGCCAGCAGCTTAGTGCACGGCGGCTACACCTTC.